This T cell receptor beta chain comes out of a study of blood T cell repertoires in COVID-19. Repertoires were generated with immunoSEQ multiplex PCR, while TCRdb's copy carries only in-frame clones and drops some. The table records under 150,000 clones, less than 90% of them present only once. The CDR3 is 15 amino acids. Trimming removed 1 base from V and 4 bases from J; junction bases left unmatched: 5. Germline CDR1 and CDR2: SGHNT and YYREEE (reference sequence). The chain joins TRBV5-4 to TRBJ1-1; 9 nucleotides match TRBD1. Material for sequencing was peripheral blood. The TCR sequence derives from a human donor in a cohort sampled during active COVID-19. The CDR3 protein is CASSLMDRGGTEAFF. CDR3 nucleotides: TGTGCCAGCAGCTTGATGGACAGGGGTGGCACTGAAGCTTTCTTT.